Reported below is one T cell receptor (beta chain). These data originate in a study of blood T cell repertoires in COVID-19. The repertoire was sequenced with immunoSEQ multiplex PCR; TCRdb's copy has only in-frame clones and lacks some. The sample carries around 250,000 clones, 75% to 90% recorded once. V gave up 5 bases and J gave up 4 bases; unmatched junction bases: 7. CDR3 size: 17 residues. The germline gives CDR1 LGHDT, CDR2 YNNKEL (reference sequence). This clonotype originated in a woman aged 40 to 50 who had been exposed to COVID-19. Sample: PBMCs or T cells enriched from blood (not recorded which). This chain joins TRBV3-1 (or the pseudogene TRBV3-2) and TRBJ2-5; 16 bases are shared with TRBD2. DNA for the CDR3: TGTGCCAGCAGCGGGACTAGCGGGGGGGCCCGGGGAGAGACCCAGTACTTC. This sequence encodes CASSGTSGGARGETQYF.